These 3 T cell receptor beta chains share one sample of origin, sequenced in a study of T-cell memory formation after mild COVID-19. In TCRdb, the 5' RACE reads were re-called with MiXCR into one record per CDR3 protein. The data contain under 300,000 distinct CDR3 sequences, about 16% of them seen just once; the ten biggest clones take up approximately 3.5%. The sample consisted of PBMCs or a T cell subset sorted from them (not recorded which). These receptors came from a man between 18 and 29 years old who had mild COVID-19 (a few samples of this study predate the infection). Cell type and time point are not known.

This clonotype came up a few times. In DNA form, the CDR3 reads TGCGCCAGCAGCTTGACCGGGGGAAATGAAAAACTGTTTTTT. Protein: CASSLTGGNEKLFF. The rearrangement joins TRBV5-1 to TRBJ1-4, with D maybe TRBD1 (5 bases). In germline, CDR1 is SGHRS, CDR2 YFSETQ. The CDR3 is made up of 14 amino acids. The germline V and J ends were trimmed by 1 base and 5 bases, with 9 bases remaining between them.

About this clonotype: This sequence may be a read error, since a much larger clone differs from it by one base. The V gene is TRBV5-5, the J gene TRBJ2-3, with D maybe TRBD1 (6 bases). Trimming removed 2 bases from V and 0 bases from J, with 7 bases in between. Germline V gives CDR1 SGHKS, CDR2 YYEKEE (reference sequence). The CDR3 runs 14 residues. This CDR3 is CASSFGQSTDTQYF. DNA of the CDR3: TGTGCCAGCAGCTTTGGACAGAGCACAGATACGCAGTATTTT.

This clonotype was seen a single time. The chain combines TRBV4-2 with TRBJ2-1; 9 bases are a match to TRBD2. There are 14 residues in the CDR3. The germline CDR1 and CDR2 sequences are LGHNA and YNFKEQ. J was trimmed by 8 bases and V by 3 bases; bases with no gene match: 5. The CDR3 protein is CASSQGLAYDEQFF. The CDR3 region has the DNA TGTGCCAGCAGCCAGGGACTAGCATACGATGAGCAGTTCTTC.